This T cell receptor beta chain originates from a study of shared clonotypes between healthy human individuals. The study's findings and limits: Relative to their counterparts shared across all four donors, non-shared clonotypes exhibited diminished generation probabilities.

Splitting of each subset's genomic DNA was done evenly across several immunoSEQ plates. It was roughly 200 ng DNA, 25,000 to 35,000 T cell genomes, that sorted-subset replicate PCRs used. Using immunoSEQ multiplex PCR, the repertoire was profiled, and TCRdb retains in-frame clones only, with some absent. The repertoire includes approximately 1.5 million clones, 95% to 99% of them detected once, and about 0.45% sits in the top ten. The CDR3 totals 14 residues. V lost 5 bases and J 0 bases, leaving 10 bases between the germline ends. Germline V gene data show CDR1 as MDHEN and CDR2 as SYDVKM. A remark on this clone: The antigen remains unidentified.

This receptor was identified in a man between 25 and 39 years old in good health. The sequenced material came from naive CD4+ T cells sorted from blood. Noted subset: CD45RA+ positively selected. The V call is TRBV28, the J call TRBJ2-5, with no clear D. The CDR3 is CASSPPPDQETQYF. The DNA for the CDR3 is TGTGCCAGCAGTCCCCCCCCGGACCAAGAGACCCAGTACTTC.